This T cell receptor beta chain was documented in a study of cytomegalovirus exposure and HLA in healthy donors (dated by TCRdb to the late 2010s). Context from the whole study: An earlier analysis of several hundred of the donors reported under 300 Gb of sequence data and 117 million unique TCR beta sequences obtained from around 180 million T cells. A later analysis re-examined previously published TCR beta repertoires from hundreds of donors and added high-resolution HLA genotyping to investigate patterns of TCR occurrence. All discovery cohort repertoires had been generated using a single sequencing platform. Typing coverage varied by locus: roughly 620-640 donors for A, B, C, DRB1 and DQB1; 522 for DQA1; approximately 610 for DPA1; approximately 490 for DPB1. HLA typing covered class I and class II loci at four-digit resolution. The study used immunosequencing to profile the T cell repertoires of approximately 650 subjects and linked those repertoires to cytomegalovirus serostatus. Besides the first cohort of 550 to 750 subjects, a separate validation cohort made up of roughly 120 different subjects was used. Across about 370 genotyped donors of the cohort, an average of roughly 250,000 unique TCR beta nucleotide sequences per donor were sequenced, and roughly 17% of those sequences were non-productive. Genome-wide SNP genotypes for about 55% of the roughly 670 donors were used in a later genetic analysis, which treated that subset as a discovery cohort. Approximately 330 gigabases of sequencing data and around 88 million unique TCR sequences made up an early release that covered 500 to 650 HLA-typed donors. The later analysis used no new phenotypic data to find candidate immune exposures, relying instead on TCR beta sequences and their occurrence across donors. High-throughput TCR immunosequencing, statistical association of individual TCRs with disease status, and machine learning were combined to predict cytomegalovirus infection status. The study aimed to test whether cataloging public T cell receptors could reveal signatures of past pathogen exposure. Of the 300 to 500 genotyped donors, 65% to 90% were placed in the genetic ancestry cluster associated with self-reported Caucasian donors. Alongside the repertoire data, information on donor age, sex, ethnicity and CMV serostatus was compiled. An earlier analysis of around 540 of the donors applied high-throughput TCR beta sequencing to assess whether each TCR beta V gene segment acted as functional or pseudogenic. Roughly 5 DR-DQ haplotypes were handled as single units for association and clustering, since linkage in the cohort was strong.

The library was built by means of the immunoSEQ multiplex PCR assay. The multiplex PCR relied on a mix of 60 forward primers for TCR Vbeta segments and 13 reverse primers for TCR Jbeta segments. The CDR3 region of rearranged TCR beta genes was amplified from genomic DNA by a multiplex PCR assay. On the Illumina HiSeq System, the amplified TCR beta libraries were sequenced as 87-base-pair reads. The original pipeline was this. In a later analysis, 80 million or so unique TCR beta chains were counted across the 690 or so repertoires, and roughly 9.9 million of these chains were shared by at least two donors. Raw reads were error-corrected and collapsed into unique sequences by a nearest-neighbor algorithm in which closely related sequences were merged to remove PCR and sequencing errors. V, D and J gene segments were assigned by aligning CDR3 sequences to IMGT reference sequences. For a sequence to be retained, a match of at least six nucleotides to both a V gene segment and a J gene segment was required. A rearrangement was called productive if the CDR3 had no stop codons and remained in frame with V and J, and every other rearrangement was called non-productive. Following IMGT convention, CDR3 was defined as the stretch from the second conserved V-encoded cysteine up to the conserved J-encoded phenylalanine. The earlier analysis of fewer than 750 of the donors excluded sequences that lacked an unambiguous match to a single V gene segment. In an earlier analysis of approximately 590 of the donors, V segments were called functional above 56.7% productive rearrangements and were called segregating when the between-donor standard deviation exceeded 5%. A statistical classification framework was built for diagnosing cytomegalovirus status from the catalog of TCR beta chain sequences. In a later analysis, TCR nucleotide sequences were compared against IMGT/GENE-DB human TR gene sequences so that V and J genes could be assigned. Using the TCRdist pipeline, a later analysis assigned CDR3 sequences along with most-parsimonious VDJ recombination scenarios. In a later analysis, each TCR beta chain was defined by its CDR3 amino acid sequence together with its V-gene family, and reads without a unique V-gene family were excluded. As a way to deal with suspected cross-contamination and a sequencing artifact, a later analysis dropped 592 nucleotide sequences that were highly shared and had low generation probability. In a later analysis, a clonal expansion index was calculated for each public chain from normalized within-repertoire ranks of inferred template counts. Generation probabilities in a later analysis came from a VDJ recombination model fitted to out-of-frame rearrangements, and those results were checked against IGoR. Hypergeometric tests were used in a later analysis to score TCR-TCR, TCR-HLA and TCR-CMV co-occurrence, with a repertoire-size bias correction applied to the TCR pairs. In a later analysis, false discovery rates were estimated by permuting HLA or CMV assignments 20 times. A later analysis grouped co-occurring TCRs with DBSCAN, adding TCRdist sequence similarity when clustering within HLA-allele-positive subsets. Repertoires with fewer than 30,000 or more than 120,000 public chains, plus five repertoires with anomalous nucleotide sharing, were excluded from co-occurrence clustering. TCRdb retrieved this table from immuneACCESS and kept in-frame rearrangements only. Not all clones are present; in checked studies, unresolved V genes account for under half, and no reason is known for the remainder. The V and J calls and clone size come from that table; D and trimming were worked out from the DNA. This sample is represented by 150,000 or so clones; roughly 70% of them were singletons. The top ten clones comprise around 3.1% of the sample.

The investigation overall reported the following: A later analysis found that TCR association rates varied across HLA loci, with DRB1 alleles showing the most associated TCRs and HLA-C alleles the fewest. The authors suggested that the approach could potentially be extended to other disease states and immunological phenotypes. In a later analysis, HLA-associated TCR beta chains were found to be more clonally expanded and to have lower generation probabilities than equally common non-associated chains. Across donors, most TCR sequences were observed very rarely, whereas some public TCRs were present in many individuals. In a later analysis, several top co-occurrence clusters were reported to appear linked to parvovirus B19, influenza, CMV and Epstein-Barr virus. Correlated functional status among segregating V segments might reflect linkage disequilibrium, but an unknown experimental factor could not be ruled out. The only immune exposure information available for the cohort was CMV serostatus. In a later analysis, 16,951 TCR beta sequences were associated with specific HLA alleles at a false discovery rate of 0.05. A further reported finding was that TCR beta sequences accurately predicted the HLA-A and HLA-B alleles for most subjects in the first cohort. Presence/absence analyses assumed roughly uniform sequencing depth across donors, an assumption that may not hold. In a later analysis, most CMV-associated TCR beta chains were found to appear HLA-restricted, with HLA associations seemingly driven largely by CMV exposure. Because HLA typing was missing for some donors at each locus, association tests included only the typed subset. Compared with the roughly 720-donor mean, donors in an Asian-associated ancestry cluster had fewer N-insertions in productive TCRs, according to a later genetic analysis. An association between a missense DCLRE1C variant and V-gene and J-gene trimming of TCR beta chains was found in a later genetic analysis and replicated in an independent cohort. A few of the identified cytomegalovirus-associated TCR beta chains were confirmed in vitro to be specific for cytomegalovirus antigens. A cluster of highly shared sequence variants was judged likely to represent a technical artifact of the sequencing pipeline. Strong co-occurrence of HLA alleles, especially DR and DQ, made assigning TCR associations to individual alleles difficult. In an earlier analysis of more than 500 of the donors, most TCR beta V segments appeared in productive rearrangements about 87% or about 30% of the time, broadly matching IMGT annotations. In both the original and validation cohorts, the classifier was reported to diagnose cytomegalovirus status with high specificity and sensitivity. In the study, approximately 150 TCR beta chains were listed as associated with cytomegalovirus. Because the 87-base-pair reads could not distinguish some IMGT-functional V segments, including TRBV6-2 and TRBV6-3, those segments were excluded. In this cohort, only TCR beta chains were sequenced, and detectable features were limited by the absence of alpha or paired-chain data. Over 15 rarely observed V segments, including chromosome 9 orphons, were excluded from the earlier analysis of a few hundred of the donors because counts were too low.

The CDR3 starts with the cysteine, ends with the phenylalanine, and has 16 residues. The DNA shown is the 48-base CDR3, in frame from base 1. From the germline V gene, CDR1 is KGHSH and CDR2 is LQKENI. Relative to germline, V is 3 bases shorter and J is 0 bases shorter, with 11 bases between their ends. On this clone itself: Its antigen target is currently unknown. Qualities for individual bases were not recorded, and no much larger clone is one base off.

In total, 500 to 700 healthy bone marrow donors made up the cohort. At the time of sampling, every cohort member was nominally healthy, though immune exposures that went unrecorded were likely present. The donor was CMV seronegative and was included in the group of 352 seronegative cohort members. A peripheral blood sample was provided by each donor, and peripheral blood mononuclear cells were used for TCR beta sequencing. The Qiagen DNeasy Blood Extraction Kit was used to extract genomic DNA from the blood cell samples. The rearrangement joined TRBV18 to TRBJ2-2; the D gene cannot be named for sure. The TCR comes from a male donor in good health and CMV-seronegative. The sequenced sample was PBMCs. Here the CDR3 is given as CASSPLPLTNTGELFF. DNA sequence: TGTGCCAGCTCACCTCTGCCACTAACGAACACCGGGGAGCTGTTTTTT.